This T cell receptor beta chain was captured by sequencing in a study of cytomegalovirus exposure and HLA in healthy donors. The donors were members of the validation cohort, which comprised about 130 subjects and was separate from the first cohort of some 680 subjects. CDR1 is KGHSH and CDR2 is LQKENI in the germline V gene. Trimming shortened V by 6 bases and J by 11 bases, and 23 bases separated the two germline ends. The CDR3 covers 15 residues. The method was immunoSEQ multiplex PCR; TCRdb's version includes in-frame clones alone and lacks a portion of them. Altogether roughly 260,000 clones are present, 90% being singletons, with the ten largest covering 0.35% to 0.4%.

This chain links TRBV18 with TRBJ2-1; tentative D call: TRBD2 (5 bases). This clonotype was obtained from a woman aged 18-29 years in good health and CMV-seronegative. Sequenced material: PBMCs. DNA of the CDR3: TGTGCCAGCTCGCTACCGCGCGGGTTTATGGCTCAGCAGTTCTTC. This sequence encodes CASSLPRGFMAQQFF.